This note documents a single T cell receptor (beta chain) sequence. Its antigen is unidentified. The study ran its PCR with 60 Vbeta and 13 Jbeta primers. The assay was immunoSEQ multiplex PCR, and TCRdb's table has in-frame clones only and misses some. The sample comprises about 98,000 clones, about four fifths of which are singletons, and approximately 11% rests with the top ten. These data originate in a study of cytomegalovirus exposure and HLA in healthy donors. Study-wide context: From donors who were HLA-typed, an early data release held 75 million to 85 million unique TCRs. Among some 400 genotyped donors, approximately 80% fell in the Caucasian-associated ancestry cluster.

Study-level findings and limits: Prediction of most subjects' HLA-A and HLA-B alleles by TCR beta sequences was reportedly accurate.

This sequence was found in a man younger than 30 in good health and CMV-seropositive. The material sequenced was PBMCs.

CDR3 nucleotide sequence: TGTGCCAGCAGCCATTACCAGGGACTAGCGGGGACTACCACAGATACGCAGTATTTT. This codes for CASSHYQGLAGTTTDTQYF. The V call is TRBV4-2, the J call TRBJ2-3, with 13 bases matching TRBD2. Germline loops: CDR1 LGHNA, CDR2 YNFKEQ. The CDR3 has 19 amino acids. V gave up 3 bases and J gave up 2 bases; unmatched junction bases: 11.